The 12 T cell receptor beta chains in this list originate from one sample, sequenced in a study of blood T cells in healthy people across ages. Through a sample-barcoded 5' primer and a J-beta primer mix, a second PCR was run for roughly 6 to 12 cycles. TCRdb re-called the 5' RACE reads through MiXCR, storing one row per CDR3 protein. Altogether 850,000 to 1,100,000 distinct CDR3 sequences are present, 35% to 45% being singletons, with the ten largest covering around 12%. Sequencing used blood. These receptors were taken from a man younger than 35 in good health.

This clonotype was observed a handful of times. The chain links TRBV7-8 to TRBJ2-1; 13 nucleotides line up with TRBD2. CDR3 length equals 15 residues. CDR1 and CDR2 from the germline V gene are SGHVS and FQNEAQ. V shed 5 bases and J 8 bases; nucleotides not matched to a gene: 6. CDR3 sequence reads: CASSTSGGVQDEQFF. CDR3 coding DNA: TGTGCCAGCAGCACTAGCGGGGGGGTTCAGGATGAGCAGTTCTTC.

The chain has TRBV3-1 and TRBJ1-4; D unclear. In germline, CDR1 is LGHDT, CDR2 YNNKEL (reference sequence). The CDR3 consists of 15 residues. V lost 1 base and J 8 bases, leaving 14 bases between the germline ends. Written as DNA, the CDR3 is TGTGCCAGCAGCCAAGTCTTCTCTATGGGAGAAAAACTGTTTTTT. It is translated as CASSQVFSMGEKLFF.

The sample holds many counts of this clonotype. The rearrangement uses TRBV7-2 and TRBJ1-1; D is perhaps TRBD1 (6 bases). Trimming removed 4 bases at V and 1 base at J, with 7 bases between. The CDR3 extends over 13 amino acids. Looked up from germline, CDR1 is SGHTA and CDR2 is FQGNSA. The CDR3 sequence: CASSSDRNTEAFF. CDR3 in DNA: TGTGCCAGCAGCTCGGACAGGAACACTGAAGCTTTCTTT.

In this sample, this clonotype turned up once. The V gene is TRBV5-1, the J gene TRBJ1-3; 7 bases align to TRBD1. CDR1 SGHRS and CDR2 YFSETQ come from the germline V gene. CDR3 length: 15 amino acids. V shed 4 bases, J shed 2 bases, and the junction held 6 bases outside the gene matches. The CDR3 nucleotides are TGCGCCAGCAGCCCCGGGACAGATACTGGAAACACCATATATTTT. It codes for CASSPGTDTGNTIYF.

The chain combines TRBV20-1 with TRBJ2-7, with D perhaps assigned TRBD1 or TRBD2 (5 bases each). CDR1 is DFQATT, CDR2 SNEGSKA, per germline (reference sequence). Trimming pared 3 bases from V and 2 bases from J, leaving 14 bases between. The CDR3 has 14 amino acids. The CDR3 nucleotides are TGCAGTGCTAGGGCGAGGGACGGGACCTACGAGCAGTACTTC. Amino acid sequence: CSARARDGTYEQYF.

This clonotype has only a few counts. The J gene is TRBJ1-5, the V gene TRBV4-2; a possible D gene is TRBD1 (6 bases). The CDR3 sequence is 16 residues long. In germline, CDR1 is LGHNA, CDR2 YNFKEQ. The V end was cut by 0 bases, the J end by 7 bases, with 16 bases between. This chain's CDR3 is CASSQELGGGGQPQHF. CDR3 DNA sequence: TGTGCCAGCAGCCAAGAATTGGGGGGCGGGGGACAGCCCCAGCATTTT.

The chain couples TRBV4-2 to TRBJ1-1; possible D gene TRBD1, 5 bases. The germline V gene has CDR1 LGHNA and CDR2 YNFKEQ. This CDR3 is built from 18 residues. The V end was cut by 4 bases, the J end by 0 bases, with 21 bases between. The CDR3 nucleotides are TGTGCCAGCAGCCCAAAGATGGGACCTAGCCTGATGAACACTGAAGCTTTCTTT. Residues: CASSPKMGPSLMNTEAFF.

V is TRBV10-3 and J is TRBJ2-1; no reliable D call. Germline values: CDR1 ENHRY, CDR2 SYGVKD. V was cut by 2 bases and J by 7 bases, with 9 bases left in between. The CDR3 runs to 13 residues. The CDR3 sequence: CAISEVVGNEQFF. As DNA, the CDR3 is TGTGCCATCAGTGAGGTGGTGGGGAATGAGCAGTTCTTC.

This clonotype was seen only a few times. This chain connects TRBV7-2 to TRBJ2-4, with a possible D match to TRBD2 (5 bases). Trimming removed 7 bases from V and 0 bases from J, with 22 bases in between. Germline V gene sequence: CDR1 SGHTA, CDR2 FQGNSA. This CDR3 spans 18 amino acids. The CDR3 loop reads CASTAGRLTSLAKNIQYF. As DNA, the CDR3 is TGTGCCAGCACCGCCGGCAGGCTTACTAGTCTAGCCAAAAACATTCAGTACTTC. Combining the CDR3 with reference TRBV7-2 and TRBJ2-4 gives the whole variable domain GAGVSQSPSNKVTEKGKDVELRCDPISGHTALYWYRQSLGQGLEFLIYFQGNSAPDKSGLPSDRFSAERTGGSVSTLTIQRTQQEDSAVYLCASTAGRLTSLAKNIQYFGAGTRLSVL.

This clonotype was seen a single time. One end of the junction fails to match germline, which may point to a read error. This chain links TRBV20-1 with TRBJ1-5; the D is unclear. CDR1 and CDR2 (germline): DFQATT, SNEGSKA (reference sequence). The CDR3 sequence is 16 residues long. The CDR3 region is CSARESFMGSNRPQHF. The CDR3 bases are TGCAGTGCTAGAGAGTCCTTCATGGGGAGCAATCGGCCCCAGCATTTT.

This chain connects TRBV21-1 to TRBJ1-1; the table's D call, TRBD1, was not checked against the DNA. TRBV21-1 counts as a pseudogene. The CDR3 extends over 11 amino acids. The CDR3 DNA reads TGTGCCAGCACCGGACAGGGTGAAGCTTTCTTT. It is translated as CASTGQGEAFF.

The genes are TRBV4-3 and TRBJ1-1, with TRBD1 as a possible D gene (5 bases). The germline CDR1 and CDR2 sequences are LGHNA and YSLEER. The ends were cut back, 0 bases at V and 3 bases at J, with 14 bases in the middle. There are 16 residues in the CDR3. CDR3 amino acids: CASSQDFKGRYTEAFF. CDR3 in DNA: TGCGCCAGCAGCCAAGATTTTAAGGGACGGTACACTGAAGCTTTCTTT.